This T cell receptor (beta chain) was observed in a study of blood T cell repertoires in COVID-19. Study context: PBMCs, B-cell-depleted T cells, or T cells were the source of the cDNA or gDNA that made up the material.

Trimming took off 3 bases at V and 5 bases at J, with 13 bases between the two ends. Germline values: CDR1 LNHDA, CDR2 SQIVND (reference sequence). The CDR3 spans 15 residues. Original handling: Scientists estimated how many nucleated cells there were by amplifying reference gene primers. Sequenced by immunoSEQ multiplex PCR; TCRdb stores in-frame clones only, minus some. V and J calls and clone size follow that table, whereas D and trimming were derived from the DNA. The sample carries some 330,000 clones, approximately 90% recorded once. Participants were aged about 18 to 100 years from 20 to 30 US areas. Two negative PCRs, clearance, or symptom resolution characterized the recovered Cohort 3 donors.

Sequencing was performed on PBMCs or T cells enriched from blood (not recorded which). J is TRBJ2-2 and V is TRBV19, with D tentatively TRBD2 (6 bases). The receptor's source is a man aged 25-40 years who had recovered from COVID-19. DNA of the CDR3: TGTGCCAGTAGTATCACGGGAGTAGAGACCGGGGAGCTGTTTTTT. The encoded protein is CASSITGVETGELFF.